Described below is a single TCR beta chain sequence and its context. Its antigen is not known. This table comes from immunoSEQ multiplex PCR, and its TCRdb copy is limited to in-frame clones, with some not included. The sample shows roughly 280,000 clones, approximately 86% of them seen only once. V was pared by 5 bases and J by 4 bases, with 7 bases of the junction left unmatched. In germline, CDR1 is PRHDT, CDR2 FYEKMQ (reference sequence). There are 15 residues in the CDR3. This entry belongs to a study of cytomegalovirus exposure and HLA in healthy donors. Overall study context: Both the roughly 120 validation repertoires and the roughly 700 first-cohort repertoires used the same platform, as reported by a later analysis. General study points: Reports showed the classifier diagnosing cytomegalovirus status with high specificity and sensitivity. The tendency of first-cohort TCR clusters to co-occur in the 90 to 150 validation repertoires emerged from a later analysis.

Donors came from a validation cohort of some 110 subjects, distinct from the first 666-subject cohort. The sequence derives from a woman aged 18-29 years in good health and CMV-seronegative. The chain joins TRBV13 to TRBJ1-2, with TRBD1 identical over 10 bases. The sequenced sample consisted of PBMCs. The CDR3 sequence: CASSVGTGVGYGYTF. CDR3 DNA sequence: TGTGCCAGCAGCGTTGGGACAGGGGTCGGCTATGGCTACACCTTC.